Listed below are T cell receptor beta chains from one sample, sequenced in a study of cytotoxic CD8 clonotypes in ibrutinib-treated CLL. Sequenced by immunoSEQ multiplex PCR; TCRdb stores in-frame clones only, minus some. This sample has a few hundred thousand clones, with roughly 67% found just once. The source was PBMCs, collected after 36 months of ibrutinib treatment. The source is a human donor with chronic lymphocytic leukemia. Each CDR3 is given without its conserved first and last residue. Expanded clones get a size class; other rows say once, few or many, or leave the size out.

>-|TRBV5-1|TRBJ2-3
ASSRWRGETDTQY
>once|TRBV28|TRBJ2-7
ASSLFSRGRSYEQY
>-|TRBV28|TRBJ1-5
ASSLWGVTAYSNQPQH
>-|TRBV2|TRBJ2-7
ASSEAGARDRGYEQY
>-|TRBV28|TRBJ2-3
ASSLSGPLGDTQY
>-|TRBV2|TRBJ2-3
ASRIRGGTDTQY
>-|TRBV13|TRBJ2-7
ASSAQGRGNPYEQY
>-|TRBV2|TRBJ1-2
ASSLTGFPYYGYT
>-|TRBV9|TRBJ2-3
ASSVGGGADTQY
>-|TRBV9|TRBJ1-1
ASSVGDGVNTEAF
>-|TRBV27|TRBJ1-4
ASRPWGQGGEKLF
>-|TRBV7-2|TRBJ1-2
ASSLSGQARGGGYT
>-|TRBV6-1|TRBJ1-1
ASSVYTEAF
>-|TRBV7-2|TRBJ2-7
ASSLLGASSYEQY
>few|TRBV9|TRBJ2-5
ASSRTPRETQY
>-|TRBV4-3|TRBJ2-1
ASSQGGVVGGHEQF
>-|TRBV6-6|TRBJ1-1
ASSPGLVEAF
>-|TRBV7-8|TRBJ1-2
ASSLEGRNYGYT
>-|TRBV28|TRBJ2-7
ASSFRLAEARY
>-|TRBV2|TRBJ2-3
ASGLSGDTQY
>-|TRBV5-4|TRBJ2-1
ASSPGTSPLDRNEQF
>-|TRBV28|TRBJ2-1
ASSLVGKYNEQF